This T cell receptor beta chain was profiled in a study of T cell responses to AZD1222 COVID-19 vaccine. Trimming at V came to 5 bases and at J to 6 bases, leaving 10 bases not matched to a gene. Looked up from germline, CDR1 is MNHEY and CDR2 is SMNVEV (reference sequence). This CDR3 spans 17 amino acids. The protocol was immunoSEQ multiplex PCR, while the TCRdb copy is restricted to in-frame clones and leaves out a portion. Among about 81,000 clones listed, approximately 90% were seen once. The receptor was isolated from an adult who received the AZD1222 COVID-19 vaccine. The sample here was peripheral blood, taken 28 days after the second AZD1222 dose. The chain carries TRBV27 and TRBJ2-2, with 12 bases identical to TRBD1. CDR3 sequence (DNA): TGTGCCAGCAGTCTACACCCGGGACAGGGGGCGTCCGGGGAGCTGTTTTTT. Its protein product is CASSLHPGQGASGELFF.